This T cell receptor beta chain emerged from a study of OX40 agonist ivuxolimab in advanced cancers. Study-wide context: Ivuxolimab was an agonistic, fully human IgG2 monoclonal antibody directed against OX40 (CD134), a costimulatory receptor. Intravenous ivuxolimab was administered to patients every 2 weeks at six dose levels: 0.01, 0.1, 0.3, 1.5, 3 and 10 mg/kg. Of the 50 to 55 dose-escalation patients, hepatocellular carcinoma was present in some 19, melanoma in around 15, renal cell carcinoma in 9 and head and neck cancer in 9. In the dose-escalation cohort, more than 80% of patients were male, and the mean age was approximately 60 years with a range of about 23 to 79. Patients were allowed to have had prior anti-PD-1, anti-PD-L1 or anti-CTLA-4 therapy, and approximately 40% of the dose-escalation patients had been treated with checkpoint inhibitors. Partial responses were achieved by three dose-escalation patients, of whom one had hepatocellular carcinoma and two had cutaneous melanoma. Peripheral TCRbeta sequencing was intended to test whether TCR sequence diversity was altered and clonal T-cell expansion was caused by ivuxolimab. The paper reports the monotherapy dose-escalation portion (N of about 54 patients) of the phase I ivuxolimab trial.

In the germline V gene, CDR1 corresponds to MDHEN and CDR2 to SYDVKM. V ends up 2 bases short and J 0 bases short, with an unmatched junction base count of 4. Its CDR3 holds 15 amino acids, cysteine through phenylalanine. Of all the DNA, just the CDR3 is kept, 45 bases in frame from base 1. For sequencing of the TCRbeta CDR3 region, genomic DNA was extracted from the sorted cells. The immunoSEQ Assay was used for sequencing of TCRbeta CDR3 regions. The immuneACCESS repertoire file appears here via TCRdb, limited to in-frame rearrangements. These files lack a portion of the clones; in checked studies, under half of the deficit traces to unresolved V genes, and the cause of the others is not known. The sample records tens of thousands of clones, around 88% of which are singletons. The ten largest clones add up to around 0.56% of the sample. This clone has a single count. Its specific antigen is unknown. Qualities for individual bases were not recorded, and no much larger clone is one base off.

The trial excluded patients who had a history of autoimmune disease or were on systemic immunosuppression. Peripheral blood for TCR sequencing was drawn from every dose cohort at baseline, at cycle 4 day 1 and at cycle 7 day 1. Samples came from an open-label, multicenter, first-in-human phase I dose-escalation trial of ivuxolimab. Adults with locally advanced or metastatic melanoma, renal cell, hepatocellular, or head and neck squamous cell carcinoma were enrolled in the trial. Before TCR sequencing, CD4+ and CD8+ T cells were separately sorted from peripheral blood. On the study overall, not on this receptor specifically: Which antigens the clonally expanded peripheral T cells were specific for was not determined. In the 0.1-3.0 mg/kg groups, partial responders were among the patients with the lowest normalized peripheral clonal expansion, particularly in CD8+ T cells. After ivuxolimab, expanded clones were on average more numerous among CD8+ T cells than among CD4+ T cells. Low levels of normalized T-cell clonal expansion were also shown by some nonresponding patients. At doses of 0.1 to 3.0 mg/kg, clonal expansion of both CD4+ and CD8+ T cells in blood was seen between baseline and week 6.

This TCR came from an adult with an advanced solid tumor such as melanoma, head and neck, liver or kidney cancer. Here the chain combines TRBV28 and TRBJ2-7, with 7 central nucleotides matching TRBD2. The source was CD4+ or CD8+ T cells sorted from blood, collected in a trial of the OX40 agonist ivuxolimab. Here is the DNA: TGTGCCAGCAGTTTAATGGGGGGGTACTCCTACGAGCAGTACTTC. It translates to CASSLMGGYSYEQYF. Where the CDR3 stops, the reference TRBV28 and TRBJ2-7 genes take over; the full variable domain is DVKVTQSSRYLVKRTGEKVFLECVQDMDHENMFWYRQDPGLGLRLIYFSYDVKMKEKGDIPEGYSVSREKKERFSLILESASTNQTSMYLCASSLMGGYSYEQYFGPGTRLTVT.